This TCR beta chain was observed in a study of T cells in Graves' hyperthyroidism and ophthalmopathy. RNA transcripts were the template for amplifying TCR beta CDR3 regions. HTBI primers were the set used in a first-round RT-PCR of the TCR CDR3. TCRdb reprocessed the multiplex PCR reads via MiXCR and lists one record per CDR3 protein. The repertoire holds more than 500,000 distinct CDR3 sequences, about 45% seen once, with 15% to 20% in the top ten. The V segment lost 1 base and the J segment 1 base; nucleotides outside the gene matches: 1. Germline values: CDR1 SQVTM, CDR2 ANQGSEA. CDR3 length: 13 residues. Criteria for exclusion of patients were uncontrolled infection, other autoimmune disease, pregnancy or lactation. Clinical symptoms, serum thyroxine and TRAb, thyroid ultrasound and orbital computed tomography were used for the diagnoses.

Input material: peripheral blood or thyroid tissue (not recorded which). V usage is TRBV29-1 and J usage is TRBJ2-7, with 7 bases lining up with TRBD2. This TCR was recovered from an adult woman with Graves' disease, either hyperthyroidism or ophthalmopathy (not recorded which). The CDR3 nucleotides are TGCAGCGTTGAAGGTAGCGGGTCCTACGAGCAGTACTTC. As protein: CSVEGSGSYEQYF.